This T cell receptor beta chain derives from a study of blood T cell repertoires in COVID-19. Across the whole study: Material from acute and convalescent COVID-19 was sourced from the United States, Italy and Spain. T cells, B-cell-depleted T cells, or PBMCs provided the cDNA or gDNA that served as material.

The CDR3 runs to 15 residues. Germline V gives CDR1 SGHRS, CDR2 YFSETQ. The germline V and J ends were trimmed by 3 bases and 2 bases, with 14 bases remaining between them. This clone was seen only a few times. Authors' processing steps: Amplified reference gene primers provided the basis for estimating nucleated cell counts. Clones were sequenced by immunoSEQ multiplex PCR, and TCRdb holds only the in-frame ones, with some missing. V and J calls and clone size follow that table, whereas D and trimming were derived from the DNA. The sample yields 200,000 to 250,000 clones, roughly 85% seen once. The TCR was taken from a woman older than 75 with acute or convalescent COVID-19. Sequencing used peripheral blood. The chain carries TRBV5-1 and TRBJ1-1, with a tentative D call TRBD1 (6 bases). CDR3 DNA: TGCGCCAGCAGCTGGACTGGGACACCTAACACTGAAGCTTTCTTT. It translates to CASSWTGTPNTEAFF.